This T cell receptor beta chain appears in the sequencing data of a study of T cell responses to AZD1222 COVID-19 vaccine. With respect to this clone: Its antigen is as yet unknown.

Study-level findings and limits: Across spike, vaccine-associated CD4 TCRs were found, dominant at 160-218 and 743-854. Possibly, clonal diversity was underestimated; donors were largely white British and included more females.

V lost 3 bases to trimming and J lost 2 bases; unmatched junction nucleotides: 3. Germline loops: CDR1 LNHDA, CDR2 SQIVND (reference sequence). The CDR3 extends over 14 amino acids. Only in-frame clones appear in the TCRdb table, and some are missing; sequencing was by immunoSEQ multiplex PCR. This table holds around 100,000 clones, approximately 96% found once. This receptor was identified in an adult in good health. V is TRBV19 and J is TRBJ1-1; 7 bases line up with TRBD1. The sequencing used peripheral blood, collected on day 0 of AZD1222 vaccination. CDR3 sequence reads: CASSIQGGNTEAFF. CDR3 nucleotide sequence: TGTGCCAGTAGTATTCAGGGGGGTAACACTGAAGCTTTCTTT.